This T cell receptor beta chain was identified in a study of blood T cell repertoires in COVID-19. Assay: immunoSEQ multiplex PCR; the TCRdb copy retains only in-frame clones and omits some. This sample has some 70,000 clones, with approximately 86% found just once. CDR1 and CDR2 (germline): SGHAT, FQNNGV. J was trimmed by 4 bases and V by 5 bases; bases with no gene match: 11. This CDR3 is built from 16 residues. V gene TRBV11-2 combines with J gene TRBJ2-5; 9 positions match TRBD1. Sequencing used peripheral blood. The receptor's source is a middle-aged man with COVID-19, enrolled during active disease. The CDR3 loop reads CASSRYGTGSRETQYF. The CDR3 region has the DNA TGTGCCAGCAGCCGATACGGGACAGGGAGTCGAGAGACCCAGTACTTC.